This T cell receptor (beta chain) was identified during a study of Ad26.COV2.S vaccination and SARS-CoV-2 variants. Study overall: Donor got 5x10^10 or 1x10^11 viral particles of Ad26.COV2.S. Study results and limitations: Placebo recipients had lower spike-specific TCR breadth than vaccine recipients.

The CDR3 covers 16 residues. Per the germline V gene, CDR1 is SGHTA and CDR2 is FQGNSA. The V end was cut by 3 bases, the J end by 0 bases, with 14 bases between. Treatment defined: approximately 18 received Ad26.COV2.S at low or high dose, single or two shots; about 5 received placebo; per-sample allocation not given. Specimen acquisition occurred on day 63 following the initial vaccine or placebo injection. Boston hosted the donor, who was an adult aged 18-55 years. Participants' vaccine, an Ad26 vector, delivered Wuhan-strain SARS-CoV-2 spike. Concerning this clone itself: Its antigen remains unknown.

Some clones are missing from TCRdb's copy, which holds only in-frame ones; the method was immunoSEQ multiplex PCR. The sample records approximately 450,000 clones, about nine tenths being singletons. The TCR originated in a person between 18 and 59 years old who received the Ad26.COV2.S COVID-19 vaccine or a placebo. The sequences come from peripheral blood, collected in a trial of Ad26.COV2.S vaccine versus placebo. This rearrangement joins TRBV7-2 to TRBJ1-1; perhaps TRBD1 as D (6 bases). CDR3 region: CASSFTGATVNTEAFF. The CDR3 region has the DNA TGTGCCAGCAGCTTTACGGGGGCTACGGTGAACACTGAAGCTTTCTTT.